Given below is one T cell receptor (beta chain) in context. An end of the junction does not agree with germline; a read error may underlie this. Some clones are missing from TCRdb's copy, which holds only in-frame ones; the method was immunoSEQ multiplex PCR. The repertoire holds 200,000 to 300,000 clones, with roughly four fifths as singletons. The data originate from a study of blood T cell repertoires in COVID-19. Germline V gene data show CDR1 as LGHDT and CDR2 as YNNKEL (reference sequence). The CDR3 loop spans 13 amino acids. This sequence originates from a woman between 70 and 85 years old with acute or convalescent COVID-19. This sequence joins TRBV3-1 (or the pseudogene TRBV3-2) and TRBJ1-2; 9 positions agree with TRBD1. The sequencing input was peripheral blood. For the CDR3, the DNA is TGTGCCAGCAGTCAAGGGACAGGGCGCGGCTACACCTTC. Protein product: CASSQGTGRGYTF.